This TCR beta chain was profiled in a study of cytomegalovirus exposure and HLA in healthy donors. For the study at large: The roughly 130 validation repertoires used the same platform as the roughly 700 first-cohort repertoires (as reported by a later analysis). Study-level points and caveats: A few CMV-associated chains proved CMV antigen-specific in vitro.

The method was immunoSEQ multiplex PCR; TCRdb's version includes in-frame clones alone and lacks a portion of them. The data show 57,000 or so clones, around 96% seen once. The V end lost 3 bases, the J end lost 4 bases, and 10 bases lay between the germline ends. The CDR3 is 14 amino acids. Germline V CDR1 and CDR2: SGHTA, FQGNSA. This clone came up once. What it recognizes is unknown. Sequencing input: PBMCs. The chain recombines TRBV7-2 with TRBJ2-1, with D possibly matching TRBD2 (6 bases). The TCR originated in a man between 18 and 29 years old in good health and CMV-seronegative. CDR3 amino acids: CASSFGGVYNEQFF. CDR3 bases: TGTGCCAGCAGCTTTGGAGGGGTTTACAATGAGCAGTTCTTC. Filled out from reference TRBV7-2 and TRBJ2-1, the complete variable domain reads GAGVSQSPSNKVTEKGKDVELRCDPISGHTALYWYRQSLGQGLEFLIYFQGNSAPDKSGLPSDRFSAERTGGSVSTLTIQRTQQEDSAVYLCASSFGGVYNEQFFGPGTRLTVL.